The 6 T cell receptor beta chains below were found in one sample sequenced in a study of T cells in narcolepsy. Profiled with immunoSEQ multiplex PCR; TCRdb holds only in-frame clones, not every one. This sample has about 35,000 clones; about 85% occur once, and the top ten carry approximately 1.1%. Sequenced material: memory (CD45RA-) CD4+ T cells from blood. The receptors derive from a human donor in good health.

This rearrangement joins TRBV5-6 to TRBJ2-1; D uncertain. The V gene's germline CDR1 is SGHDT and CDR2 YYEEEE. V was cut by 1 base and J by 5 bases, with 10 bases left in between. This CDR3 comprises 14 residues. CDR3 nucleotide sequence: TGTGCCAGCAGCTTGCTGGGGTCAGACAATGAGCAGTTCTTC. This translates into CASSLLGSDNEQFF.

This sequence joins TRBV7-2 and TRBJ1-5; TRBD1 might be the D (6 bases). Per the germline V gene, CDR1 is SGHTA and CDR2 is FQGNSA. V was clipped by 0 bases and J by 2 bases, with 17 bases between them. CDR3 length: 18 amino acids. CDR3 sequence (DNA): TGTGCCAGCAGCTTAGCGCCGTACAGGGCCCGGGGCAATCAGCCCCAGCATTTT. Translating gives CASSLAPYRARGNQPQHF.

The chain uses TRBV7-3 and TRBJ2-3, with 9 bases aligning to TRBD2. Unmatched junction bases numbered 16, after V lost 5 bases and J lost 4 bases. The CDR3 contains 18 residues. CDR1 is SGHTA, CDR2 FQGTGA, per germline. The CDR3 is CASSNLAPGGGAADTQYF. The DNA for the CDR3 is TGTGCCAGCAGCAATCTAGCCCCTGGCGGGGGGGCAGCAGATACGCAGTATTTT.

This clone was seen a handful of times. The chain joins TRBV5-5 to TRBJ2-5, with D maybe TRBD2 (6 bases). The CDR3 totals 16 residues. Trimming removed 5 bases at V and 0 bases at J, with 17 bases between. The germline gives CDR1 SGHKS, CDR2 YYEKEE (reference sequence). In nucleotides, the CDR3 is TGTGCCAGCAGGGAGTTCGGCGGGGCCAACCAAGAGACCCAGTACTTC. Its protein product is CASREFGGANQETQYF.

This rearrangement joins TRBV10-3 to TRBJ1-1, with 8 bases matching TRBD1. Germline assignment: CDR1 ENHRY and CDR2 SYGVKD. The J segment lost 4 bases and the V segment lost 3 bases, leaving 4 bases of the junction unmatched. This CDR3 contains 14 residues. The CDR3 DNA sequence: TGTGCCATCAGTGAAACAGGGGGAGTCACTGAAGCTTTCTTT. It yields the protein CAISETGGVTEAFF.

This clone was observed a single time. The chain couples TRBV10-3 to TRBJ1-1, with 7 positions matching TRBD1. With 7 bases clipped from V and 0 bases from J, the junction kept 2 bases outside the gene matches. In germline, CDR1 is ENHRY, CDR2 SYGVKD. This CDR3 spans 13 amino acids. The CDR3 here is CAITTGVNTEAFF. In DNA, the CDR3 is TGTGCCATCACTACAGGGGTGAACACTGAAGCTTTCTTT.